The rows below give T cell receptor beta chains drawn from one sample of a study of vaccination and CD4 T cells after COVID-19. TCRdb fed the PCR reads into MiXCR, producing one record per CDR3 protein. The sample has approximately 20,000 distinct CDR3 sequences, around 80% seen once. These TCRs are of unknown antigen specificity. The material sequenced was CD4+ T cells from blood, cultured in vitro, taken after SARS-CoV-2 vaccination. The source is a human donor who received a COVID-19 vaccine. CDR3s include the opening cysteine and the closing phenylalanine or tryptophan. The D gene is left open where the match is weak. Not every row has a clone size; where given, it reads once, few, many or a size class.

J | V | D | size | DNA | CDR3
TRBJ1-5 | TRBV6-1 | TRBD1 | few | TGTGCCAGCCCTCGACAGGGACTAGCGGGCAATCAGCCCCAGCATTTT | CASPRQGLAGNQPQHF
TRBJ2-1 | TRBV6-4 | NA | NA | TGTGCCAGCAGTAAAGTTTGGGTGGATGAGCAGTTCTTC | CASSKVWVDEQFF
TRBJ2-3 | TRBV2 | TRBD2 | NA | TGTGCCAGCAGTGGACGTACTAGCGGGGTGGGGGCAGATACGCAGTATTTT | CASSGRTSGVGADTQYF
TRBJ1-2 | TRBV6-5 | NA | once | TGTGCCAGCAGACGCGTTCAGAGTAACTATGGCTACACCTTC | CASRRVQSNYGYTF
TRBJ1-2 | TRBV6-1 | NA | few | TGTGCCAGCAGTGCCGGGACATGGGACTATGGCTACACCTTC | CASSAGTWDYGYTF
TRBJ2-7 | TRBV21-1 | NA | NA | TGTGCCAGAAATAACGACAGGACTACCCCCTACGAGCAGTACTTC | CARNNDRTTPYEQYF
TRBJ1-2 | TRBV19 | TRBD1 | NA | TGTGCCAGTAGTATGGGGATCCGTCGACAGGGGGCCTATGGCTACACCTTC | CASSMGIRRQGAYGYTF
TRBJ2-7 | TRBV10-3 | NA | NA | TGTGCCATCAGTGTCGGGTACGAGCAGTACTTC | CAISVGYEQYF
TRBJ1-6 | TRBV6-2/TRBV6-3 | NA | NA | TGTGCCAGCAGTTTGAGGGGGGAAAATTCACCCCTCCACTTT | CASSLRGENSPLHF
TRBJ1-2 | TRBV20-1 | NA | NA | TGCAGTGCTAGAGCCAGGACTAACTATGGCTACACCTTC | CSARARTNYGYTF
TRBJ1-1 | TRBV7-8 | NA | NA | TGTGCCAGCAGCTTACTGGGCAGGGGTAGGGGGAAGAACACTGAAGCTTTCTTT | CASSLLGRGRGKNTEAFF
TRBJ2-1 | TRBV7-2 | NA | NA | TGTGCCAGCAGCTTTGAGGATCTCAATGAGCAGTTCTTC | CASSFEDLNEQFF
TRBJ1-6 | TRBV6-1 | TRBD1 | few | TGTGCCAGCAGTGGTAACAGGGGGCCGAATTCACCCCTCCACTTT | CASSGNRGPNSPLHF
TRBJ1-3 | TRBV10-3 | TRBD1 | NA | TGTGCCATCAGGGGGACAGACTCTGGAAACACCATATATTTT | CAIRGTDSGNTIYF
TRBJ1-2 | TRBV20-1 | NA | NA | TGCAGTGCTAGTGGGAGGGGCTATGGCTACACCTTC | CSASGRGYGYTF
TRBJ1-2 | TRBV2 | NA | NA | TGTGCCAGCAGTGTAAGATTGAGGGGGAATGGCTACACCTTC | CASSVRLRGNGYTF
TRBJ2-5 | TRBV10-1 | NA | NA | TGCGCCAGCAGTGAGTCGGGTGCAGGGGGGGAGTACCAAGAGACCCAGTACTTC | CASSESGAGGEYQETQYF
TRBJ2-3 | TRBV2 | NA | few | TGTGCCAGCAGTGAGGTTAGGGGGGCAGATACGCAGTATTTT | CASSEVRGADTQYF
TRBJ2-2 | TRBV6-1 | TRBD2 | NA | TGTGCCAGCAGAGCTAGCGGGGAGACCGGGGAGCTGTTTTTT | CASRASGETGELFF
TRBJ2-5 | TRBV10-1 | TRBD1 | NA | TGCGCCAGCAGTCCCGGGACAGGGGGCGGAGAGACCCAGTACTTC | CASSPGTGGGETQYF
TRBJ1-5 | TRBV11-3 | NA | NA | TGTGCCAGCAGCTTAGGCGTCAGTGTAGATACGCAGCATTTT | CASSLGVSVDTQHF
TRBJ1-1 | TRBV7-8 | NA | NA | TGTGCCAGCAGCTTAGAGGCAAACACTGAAGCTTTCTTT | CASSLEANTEAFF
TRBJ1-2 | TRBV12-3/TRBV12-4 | TRBD1 | NA | TGTGCCAGCAGTTCTACAGGGGGCGCCTATGGCTACACCTTC | CASSSTGGAYGYTF
TRBJ1-5 | TRBV19 | NA | NA | TGTGCCAGTAGTTACCTGAACCAGGGCAATCAGCCCCAGCATTTT | CASSYLNQGNQPQHF
TRBJ2-1 | TRBV6-5 | TRBD2 | once | TGTGCCAGCAGTTCCGCAAGACTAGCGGAGGGGTTTGGTGAGCAGTTCTTC | CASSSARLAEGFGEQFF
TRBJ2-5 | TRBV20-1 | TRBD2 | NA | TGCAGTGCTCCAAGACTAGCGGAAGAGACCCAGTACTTC | CSAPRLAEETQYF
TRBJ1-2 | TRBV7-9 | NA | NA | TGTGCCAGCAGCTTATTTTCGGGGCGGGCCTCTAACTATGGCTACACCTTC | CASSLFSGRASNYGYTF
TRBJ1-2 | TRBV7-2 | NA | NA | TGTGCCAGCAGCTTAGCAGCAGTGGGGGACAGCTACACCTTC | CASSLAAVGDSYTF
TRBJ2-1 | TRBV5-1 | NA | once | TGCGCCAGCAGGTCCGGGGCACCGGGGAATGAGCAGTTCTTC | CASRSGAPGNEQFF
TRBJ2-3 | TRBV10-1 | TRBD1 | few | TGCGCCAGCAGAGGACAGGGCACAGATACGCAGTATTTT | CASRGQGTDTQYF
TRBJ2-3 | TRBV20-1 | NA | NA | TGCAGTGCTAGAGTGCGAGGAAGCACAGATTCGCAGTATTTT | CSARVRGSTDSQYF
TRBJ2-3 | TRBV10-3 | NA | NA | TGTGCCATCAGTGAGTCGAAGGTGCGTTTGTCCCTAGGAGATACGCAGTATTTT | CAISESKVRLSLGDTQYF
TRBJ1-4 | TRBV27 | NA | NA | TGTGCCAGCAGACCGGGGGACACTAATGAAAAACTGTTTTTT | CASRPGDTNEKLFF
TRBJ2-5 | TRBV18 | NA | NA | TGTGCCAGCTCCCCCACGGGCTTGAGAGAGACCCAGTACTTC | CASSPTGLRETQYF
TRBJ2-3 | TRBV7-6 | TRBD2 | NA | TGTGCCAGCAGCAACCAACTAGCGGGGGGGCGGACAGATACGCAGTATTTT | CASSNQLAGGRTDTQYF